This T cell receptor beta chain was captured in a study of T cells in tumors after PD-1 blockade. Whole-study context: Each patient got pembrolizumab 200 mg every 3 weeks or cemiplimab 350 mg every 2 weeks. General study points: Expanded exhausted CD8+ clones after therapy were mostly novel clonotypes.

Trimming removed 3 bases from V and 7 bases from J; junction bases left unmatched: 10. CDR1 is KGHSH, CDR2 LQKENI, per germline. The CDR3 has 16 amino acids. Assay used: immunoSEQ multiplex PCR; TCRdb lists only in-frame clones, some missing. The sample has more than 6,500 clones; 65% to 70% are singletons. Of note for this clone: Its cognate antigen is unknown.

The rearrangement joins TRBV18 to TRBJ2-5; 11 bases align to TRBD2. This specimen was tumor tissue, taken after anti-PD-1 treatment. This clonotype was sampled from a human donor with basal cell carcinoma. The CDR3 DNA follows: TGTGCCAGCTCACCTGGACTAGCGGGTCCATCCAGGACCCAGTACTTC. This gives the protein CASSPGLAGPSRTQYF.